This T cell receptor (beta chain) was observed in a study of blood T cells in healthy people across ages. A sample-barcoded 5' primer and a J-beta primer mix were used in a second PCR of about 7 to 11 cycles. TCRdb recomputed calls from the 5' RACE reads with MiXCR, one row per CDR3 protein. The sample yields about 930,000 distinct CDR3 sequences, about 29% seen once. This clonotype occurred a few times. As yet, its antigen is unknown. Study findings and constraints: Naive CD4+ cell counts and diversity both ran higher in long-lived than in aged donors.

In addition, the sample was reused for a study of T cells of mothers and their children.

This clonotype originated in a woman in her thirties or forties in good health. Sequencing was done on a sample of blood.

The CDR3: CASSQQGLNTGELFF. In DNA, the CDR3 is TGCGCCAGCAGCCAGCAGGGTTTGAACACCGGGGAGCTGTTTTTT. The chain joins TRBV4-1 to TRBJ2-2; TRBD1 might be the D (5 bases). Germline loops: CDR1 MGHRA, CDR2 YSYEKL. The V and J ends lost 3 bases and 1 base respectively, with 9 bases between them. This CDR3 is 15 amino acids long.